The table lists the clone carrying this T cell receptor (beta chain) with many counts. Its antigen is unidentified. CDR3 length: 14 residues. CDR1 is MNHNY, CDR2 SVGAGI, per germline (reference sequence). The V gene end was trimmed by 6 bases and the J gene end by 11 bases; junction bases not matched to a gene: 14. This record belongs to a study of neurological immune-mediated disorders. Study-level points and caveats: One cluster of related CDR3 sequences contained, by phylogenetic grouping, the repertoires of 18 of 34 multiple sclerosis patients and formed a possible signature. Healthy controls had more TCR clonal expansion than multiple sclerosis, which showed the least, whereas HTLV-1-associated myelopathy showed the most.

The making of cDNA relied on 5'RACE with 10-nucleotide random UMIs. One entry per CDR3 protein, called by TCRdb with MiXCR from the 5' RACE reads. The sample carries roughly 120,000 distinct CDR3 sequences, roughly 3.2% recorded once. Source material was 2 million unsorted PBMCs, stored at -80 °C in RNAlater. Input material: PBMCs. The genes are TRBV6-6 and TRBJ1-2; TRBD1 agrees at 8 bases. This TCR was recovered from a woman aged 30 to 39 with multiple sclerosis. The CDR3 coding sequence is TGTGCCAGCAGAGAAACCTGGGTACAGGGGGGATACACCTTC. Translating it yields CASRETWVQGGYTF.